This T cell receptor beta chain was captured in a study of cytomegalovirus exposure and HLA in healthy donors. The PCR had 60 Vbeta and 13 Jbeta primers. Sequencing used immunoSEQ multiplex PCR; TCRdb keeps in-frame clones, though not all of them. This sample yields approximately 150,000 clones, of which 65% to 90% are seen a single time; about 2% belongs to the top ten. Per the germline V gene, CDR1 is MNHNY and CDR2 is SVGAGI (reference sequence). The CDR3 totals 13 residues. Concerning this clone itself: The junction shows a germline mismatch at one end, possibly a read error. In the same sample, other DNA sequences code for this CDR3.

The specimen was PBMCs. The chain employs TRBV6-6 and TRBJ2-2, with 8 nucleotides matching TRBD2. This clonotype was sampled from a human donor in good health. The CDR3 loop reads CAIREGDTGELFF. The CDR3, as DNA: TGTGCCATCCGGGAGGGGGACACCGGGGAGCTGTTCTTT.